This T cell receptor beta chain was profiled in a study of OX40 agonist ivuxolimab in advanced cancers. As to this clone: The target antigen is unknown.

General study results and limits: At 0.1 to 3.0 mg/kg, clonal expansion of CD4+ and CD8+ blood T cells had occurred by week 6.

Profiled with immunoSEQ multiplex PCR; TCRdb holds only in-frame clones, not every one. The sample lists about 80,000 clones; approximately 85% were seen once. Germline assignment: CDR1 MDHEN and CDR2 SYDVKM. V gave up 7 bases and J gave up 1 base, with 7 bases separating them. This CDR3 spans 13 amino acids. The specimen was CD4+ or CD8+ T cells sorted from blood, collected in a trial of the OX40 agonist ivuxolimab. This chain connects TRBV28 to TRBJ2-2; D is undetermined. The origin of this receptor is an adult with an advanced solid tumor such as melanoma, head and neck, liver or kidney cancer. The CDR3 reads CASTLGNTGELFF. In DNA form, the CDR3 reads TGTGCCAGCACCCTTGGGAACACCGGGGAGCTGTTTTTT.